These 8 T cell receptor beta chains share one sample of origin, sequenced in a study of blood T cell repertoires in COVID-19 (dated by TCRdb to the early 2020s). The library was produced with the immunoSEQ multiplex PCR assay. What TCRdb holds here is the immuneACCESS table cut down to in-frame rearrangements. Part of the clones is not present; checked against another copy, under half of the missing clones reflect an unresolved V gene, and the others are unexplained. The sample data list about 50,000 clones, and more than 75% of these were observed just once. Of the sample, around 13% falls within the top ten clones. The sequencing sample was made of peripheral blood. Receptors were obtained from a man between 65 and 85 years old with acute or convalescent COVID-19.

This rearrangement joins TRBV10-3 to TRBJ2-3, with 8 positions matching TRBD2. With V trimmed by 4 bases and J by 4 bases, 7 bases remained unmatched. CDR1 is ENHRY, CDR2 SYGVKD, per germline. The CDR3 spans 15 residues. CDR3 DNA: TGTGCCATCAGTGGGGGTAGCGGGATGGCAGATACGCAGTATTTT. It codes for CAISGGSGMADTQYF.

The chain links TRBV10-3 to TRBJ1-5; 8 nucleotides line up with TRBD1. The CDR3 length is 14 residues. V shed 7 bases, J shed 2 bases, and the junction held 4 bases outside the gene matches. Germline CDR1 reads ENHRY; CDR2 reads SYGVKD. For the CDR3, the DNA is TGTGCCATCAAAGAGGGACAGGGCAATCAGCCCCAGCATTTT. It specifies CAIKEGQGNQPQHF.

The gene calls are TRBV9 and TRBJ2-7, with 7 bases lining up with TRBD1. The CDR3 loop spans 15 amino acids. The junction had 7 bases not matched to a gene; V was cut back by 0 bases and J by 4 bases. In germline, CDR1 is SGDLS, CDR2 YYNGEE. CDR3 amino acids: CASSVAGDRAYEQYF. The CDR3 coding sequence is TGTGCCAGCAGCGTAGCTGGAGACAGGGCATACGAGCAGTACTTC. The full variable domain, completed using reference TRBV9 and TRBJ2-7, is DSGVTQTPKHLITATGQRVTLRCSPRSGDLSVYWYQQSLDQGLQFLIQYYNGEERAKGNILERFSAQQFPDLHSELNLSSLELGDSALYFCASSVAGDRAYEQYFGPGTRLTVT.

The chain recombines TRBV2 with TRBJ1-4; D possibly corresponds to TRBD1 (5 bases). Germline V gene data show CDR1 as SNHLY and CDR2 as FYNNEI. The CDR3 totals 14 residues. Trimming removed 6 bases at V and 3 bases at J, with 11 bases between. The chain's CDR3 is CASSGGMANEKLFF. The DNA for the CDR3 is TGTGCCAGCAGCGGGGGGATGGCTAATGAAAAACTGTTTTTT.

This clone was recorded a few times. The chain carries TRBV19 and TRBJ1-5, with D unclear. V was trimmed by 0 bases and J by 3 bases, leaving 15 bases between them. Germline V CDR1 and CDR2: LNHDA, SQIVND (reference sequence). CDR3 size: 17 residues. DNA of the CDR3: TGTGCCAGTAGTATAGATCTCTTCCCCAGGAACAATCAGCCCCAGCATTTT. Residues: CASSIDLFPRNNQPQHF.

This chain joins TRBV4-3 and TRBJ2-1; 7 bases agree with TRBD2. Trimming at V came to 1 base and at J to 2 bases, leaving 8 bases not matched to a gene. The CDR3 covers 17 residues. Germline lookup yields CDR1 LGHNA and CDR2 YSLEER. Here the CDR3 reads CASSQGLTGGPYNEQFF. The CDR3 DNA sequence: TGCGCCAGCAGCCAAGGATTAACGGGAGGTCCCTACAATGAGCAGTTCTTC.

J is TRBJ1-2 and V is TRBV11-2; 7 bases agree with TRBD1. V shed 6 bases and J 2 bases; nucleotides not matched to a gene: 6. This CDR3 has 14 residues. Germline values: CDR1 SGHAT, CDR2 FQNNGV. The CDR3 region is CASSRGQENYGYTF. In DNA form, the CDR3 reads TGTGCCAGCAGTCGAGGACAGGAGAACTATGGCTACACCTTC.

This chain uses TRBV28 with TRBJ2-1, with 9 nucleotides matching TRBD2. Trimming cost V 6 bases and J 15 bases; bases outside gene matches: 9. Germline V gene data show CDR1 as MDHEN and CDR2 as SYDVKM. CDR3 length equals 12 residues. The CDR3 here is CASRLRTSARFF. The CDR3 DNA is TGTGCCAGCAGACTCCGGACTAGCGCAAGGTTCTTC.